The 11 T cell receptor beta chains listed next were all sequenced from one sample in a study of PD-1 blockade in classical Hodgkin lymphoma. Libraries were prepared by immunoSEQ multiplex PCR; TCRdb keeps only in-frame clonotypes and omits some of them. The repertoire holds tens of thousands of clones, with under 95% as singletons. Every single patient, without exception, relapsed after autologous stem cell transplantation, and brentuximab vedotin exposure varied. Sequenced here: peripheral blood mononuclear cells (PBMCs), sampled at baseline. All receptors derive from a human donor with classical Hodgkin lymphoma.

This sequence joins TRBV19 and TRBJ1-1; D is undetermined. Trimming took 2 bases from V and 6 from J, leaving 10 bases between them. Per the germline V gene, CDR1 is LNHDA and CDR2 is SQIVND (reference sequence). The CDR3 extends over 13 amino acids. This CDR3 reads CASSIYGNAEAFF. The CDR3 coding sequence is TGTGCCAGTAGTATATATGGTAATGCTGAAGCTTTCTTT.

The rearrangement links TRBV27 to TRBJ2-7; a possible D gene is TRBD2 (6 bases). Germline V gene data show CDR1 as MNHEY and CDR2 as SMNVEV (reference sequence). This CDR3 contains 15 residues. V gave up 4 bases and J gave up 4 bases, with 17 bases separating them. The DNA of the CDR3 is TGTGCCAGCAGTTCCCCGGGCGTAGGGAGGTACGAGCAGTACTTC. Its translation is CASSSPGVGRYEQYF.

The chain employs TRBV2 and TRBJ1-4, with 9 bases identical to TRBD1. The junction had 6 bases not matched to a gene; V was cut back by 3 bases and J by 7 bases. This CDR3 is built from 15 residues. Germline V CDR1 and CDR2: SNHLY, FYNNEI. CDR3 DNA: TGTGCCAGCAGTGACAAAAGGACAGGGGTTGAAAAACTGTTTTTT. Protein product: CASSDKRTGVEKLFF.

The CDR3 coding sequence is TGTGCCAGCAGCTCGGGGACGGGCGAGCAGTACTTC. Translated: CASSSGTGEQYF. The gene calls are TRBV7-8 and TRBJ2-7; D is tentatively TRBD1 or TRBD2 (5 bases each). Per germline, CDR1 SGHVS and CDR2 FQNEAQ. The CDR3 totals 12 residues. The germline V and J ends were trimmed by 4 bases and 6 bases, with 10 bases remaining between them.

The chain combines TRBV2 with TRBJ1-4; D possibly corresponds to TRBD1 (5 bases). This CDR3 has 18 amino acids. Germline values: CDR1 SNHLY, CDR2 FYNNEI. V lost 0 bases and J lost 4, with 18 bases in between. The CDR3 DNA sequence: TGTGCCAGCAGTGAAGCCCTTACGACAGACCCGCTTAATGAAAAACTGTTTTTT. It yields the protein CASSEALTTDPLNEKLFF.

V is TRBV28 and J is TRBJ2-1; 7 nucleotides match TRBD1. This CDR3 is 15 amino acids long. V was pared by 2 bases and J by 0 bases, with 1 base of the junction left unmatched. Germline values: CDR1 MDHEN, CDR2 SYDVKM. The CDR3 region is CASSLQGVSYNEQFF. Written as DNA, the CDR3 is TGTGCCAGCAGTTTACAGGGGGTCTCCTACAATGAGCAGTTCTTC.

V gene TRBV7-9 combines with J gene TRBJ2-2; tentative D call: TRBD2 (6 bases). Looked up from germline, CDR1 is SEHNR and CDR2 is FQNEAQ (reference sequence). The V and J ends lost 5 bases and 4 bases respectively, with 14 bases between them. The CDR3 runs 15 residues. CDR3 in amino acids: CASSPGDQSTGELFF. The CDR3 bases are TGTGCCAGCAGCCCGGGGGACCAAAGCACCGGGGAGCTGTTTTTT.

The chain combines TRBV27 with TRBJ1-6; 10 nucleotides match TRBD1. This CDR3 has 15 residues. The V gene's germline CDR1 is MNHEY and CDR2 SMNVEV (reference sequence). The V segment lost 7 bases and the J segment 9 bases; nucleotides outside the gene matches: 9. The CDR3 DNA is TGTGCCAGCACCGGGACAGGGGAGTTCGTTTCACCCCTCCACTTT. Translated: CASTGTGEFVSPLHF.

The chain employs TRBV19 and TRBJ1-1, with D tentatively TRBD1 (6 bases). This CDR3 has 14 amino acids. Trimming stripped 1 base from V and 7 bases from J, with 13 bases between. Per germline, CDR1 LNHDA and CDR2 SQIVND (reference sequence). The CDR3: CASSIGGGTNEAFF. Here the CDR3 DNA reads TGTGCCAGTAGTATAGGAGGGGGGACCAATGAAGCTTTCTTT.

V usage is TRBV7-9 and J usage is TRBJ2-7; the D gene is possibly TRBD2 (5 bases). Per germline, CDR1 SEHNR and CDR2 FQNEAQ (reference sequence). The germline V and J ends were trimmed by 3 bases and 9 bases, with 12 bases remaining between them. The CDR3 consists of 12 residues. Here the CDR3 reads CASSFPGLGQYF. CDR3 DNA sequence: TGTGCCAGCAGCTTCCCAGGACTGGGGCAGTACTTC.

The V and J genes are TRBV28 and TRBJ1-5; D is ambiguous. The CDR3 contains 15 residues. V lost 5 bases, J lost 0 bases, and 11 bases lay in between. The germline V gene encodes CDR1 MDHEN and CDR2 SYDVKM. CDR3 nucleotides: TGTGCCAGCAGTCCCGGGATCCGTAGCAATCAGCCCCAGCATTTT. Translation gives CASSPGIRSNQPQHF.